Listed here is a single T cell receptor (beta chain). V was shortened by 4 bases and J by 8 bases, with 23 bases between the two germline ends. Germline CDR1 MNHEY, CDR2 SMNVEV (reference sequence). The CDR3 loop spans 16 amino acids. The data derive from a study of blood T cell repertoires in COVID-19. Study summary: Sites across the United States, Italy and Spain contributed samples from acute and convalescent COVID-19. PBMCs, B-cell-depleted T cells, or T cells provided the cDNA or gDNA that made up the material.

In the study's own analysis: It was from reference gene primer amplification that nucleated cell counts were estimated. Only in-frame clones appear in the TCRdb table, and some are missing; sequencing was by immunoSEQ multiplex PCR. From that table come the V and J calls and clone size; the DNA was used to work out D and trimming. The table lists under 130,000 clones, approximately 90% of them singletons, with roughly 15% in the top ten. The TCR was taken from a woman aged 80 or older in a cohort sampled during active COVID-19. Input material: peripheral blood. This sequence joins TRBV27 and TRBJ1-2; TRBD1 is a possible D gene (6 bases). The CDR3 protein is CASSSLLLQGGEGYTF. Here the CDR3 DNA reads TGTGCCAGCAGTTCCCTTCTTTTACAGGGTGGTGAGGGCTACACCTTC.